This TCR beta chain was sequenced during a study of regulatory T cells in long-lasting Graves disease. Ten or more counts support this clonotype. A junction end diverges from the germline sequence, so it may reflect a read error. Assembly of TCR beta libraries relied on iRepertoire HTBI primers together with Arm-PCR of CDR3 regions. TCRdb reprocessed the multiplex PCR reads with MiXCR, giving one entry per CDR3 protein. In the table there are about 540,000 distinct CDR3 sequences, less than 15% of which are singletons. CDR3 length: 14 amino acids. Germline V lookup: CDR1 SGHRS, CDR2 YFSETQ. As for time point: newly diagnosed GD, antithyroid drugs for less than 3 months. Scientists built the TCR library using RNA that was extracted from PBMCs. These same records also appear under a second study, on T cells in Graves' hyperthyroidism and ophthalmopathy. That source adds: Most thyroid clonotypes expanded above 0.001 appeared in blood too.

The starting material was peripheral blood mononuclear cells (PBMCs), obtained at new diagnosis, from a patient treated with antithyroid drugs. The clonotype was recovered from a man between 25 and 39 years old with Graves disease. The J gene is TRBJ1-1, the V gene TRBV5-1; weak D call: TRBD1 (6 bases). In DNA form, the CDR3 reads TGTGCCAGCAGTTTTCAGGGGATGAACACTGAAGCTTTCTTT. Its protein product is CASSFQGMNTEAFF.